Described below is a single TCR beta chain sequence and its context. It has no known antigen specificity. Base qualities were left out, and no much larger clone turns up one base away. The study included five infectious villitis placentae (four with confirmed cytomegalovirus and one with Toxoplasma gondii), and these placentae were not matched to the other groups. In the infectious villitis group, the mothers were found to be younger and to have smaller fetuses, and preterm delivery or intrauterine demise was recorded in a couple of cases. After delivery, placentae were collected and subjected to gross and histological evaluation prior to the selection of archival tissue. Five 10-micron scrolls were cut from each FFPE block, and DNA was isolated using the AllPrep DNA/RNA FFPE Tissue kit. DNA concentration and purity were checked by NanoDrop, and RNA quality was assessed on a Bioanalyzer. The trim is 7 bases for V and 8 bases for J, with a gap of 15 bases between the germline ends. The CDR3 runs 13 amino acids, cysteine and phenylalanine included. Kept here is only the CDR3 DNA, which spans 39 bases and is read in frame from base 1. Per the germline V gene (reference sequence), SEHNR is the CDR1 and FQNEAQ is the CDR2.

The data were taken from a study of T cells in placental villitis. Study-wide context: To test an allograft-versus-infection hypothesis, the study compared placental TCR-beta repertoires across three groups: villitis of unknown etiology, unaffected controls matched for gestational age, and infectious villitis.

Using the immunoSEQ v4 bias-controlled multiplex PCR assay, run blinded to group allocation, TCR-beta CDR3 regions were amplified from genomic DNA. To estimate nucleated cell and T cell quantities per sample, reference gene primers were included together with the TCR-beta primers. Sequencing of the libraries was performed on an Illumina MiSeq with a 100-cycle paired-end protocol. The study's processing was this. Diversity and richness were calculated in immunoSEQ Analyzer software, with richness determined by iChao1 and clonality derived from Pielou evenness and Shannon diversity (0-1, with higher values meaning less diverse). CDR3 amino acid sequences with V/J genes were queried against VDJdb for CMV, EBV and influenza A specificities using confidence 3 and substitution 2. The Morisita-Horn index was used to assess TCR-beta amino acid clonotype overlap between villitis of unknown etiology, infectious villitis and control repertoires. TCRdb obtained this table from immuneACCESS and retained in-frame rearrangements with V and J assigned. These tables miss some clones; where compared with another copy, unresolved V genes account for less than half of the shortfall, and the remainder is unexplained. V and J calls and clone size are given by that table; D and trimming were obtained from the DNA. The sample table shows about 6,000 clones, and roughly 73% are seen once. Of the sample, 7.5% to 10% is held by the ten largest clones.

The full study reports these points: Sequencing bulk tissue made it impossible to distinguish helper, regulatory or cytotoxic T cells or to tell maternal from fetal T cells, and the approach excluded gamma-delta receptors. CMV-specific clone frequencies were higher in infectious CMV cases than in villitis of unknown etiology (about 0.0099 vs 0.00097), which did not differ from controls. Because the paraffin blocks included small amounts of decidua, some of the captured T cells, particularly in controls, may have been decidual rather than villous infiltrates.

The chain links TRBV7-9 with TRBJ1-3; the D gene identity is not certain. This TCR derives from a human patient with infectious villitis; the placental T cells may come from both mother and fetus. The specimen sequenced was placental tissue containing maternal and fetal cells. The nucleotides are TGTGCCAGCACCCCGGACGAAAGGGACACCATATATTTT. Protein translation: CASTPDERDTIYF.